Below, 17 T cell receptor beta chains from the same sample are listed, as sequenced in a study of identical twins. TCRdb called the 5' RACE reads again in MiXCR, with one record for every CDR3 protein. The profile shows fewer than 900,000 distinct CDR3 sequences, roughly 18% of them singletons. These same records also appear under a second study, on T cells expressing NK-cell markers.

Sequenced input: PBMCs. These receptors originate from a young woman in good health.

CDR3: CASSLEWTGGYEQYF. The CDR3 region has the DNA TGCGCCAGCAGCTTGGAGTGGACAGGGGGCTACGAGCAGTACTTC. The V call is TRBV5-1, the J call TRBJ2-7, with 10 bases identical to TRBD1. CDR3 length: 15 amino acids. Germline-derived CDR1 and CDR2 are SGHRS and YFSETQ. Losses at the gene ends were 0 bases for V and 3 bases for J; bases not matched to a gene: 3.

This clonotype was seen ten or more times. The chain has TRBV7-2 and TRBJ1-5; D perhaps matches TRBD1 (5 bases). Germline V gene sequence: CDR1 SGHTA, CDR2 FQGNSA. The CDR3 runs 14 residues. With 5 bases removed from V and 2 bases from J, the gap between germline ends came to 10 bases. CDR3 bases: TGTGCCAGCAGCCCGAGGGGCGGCAATCAGCCCCAGCATTTT. This codes for CASSPRGGNQPQHF. Variable domain in full (rest from reference TRBV7-2 and TRBJ1-5): GAGVSQSPSNKVTEKGKDVELRCDPISGHTALYWYRQSLGQGLEFLIYFQGNSAPDKSGLPSDRFSAERTGGSVSTLTIQRTQQEDSAVYLCASSPRGGNQPQHFGDGTRLSIL.

The chain's CDR3 is CATSRETGLEAGELFF. CDR3 bases: TGTGCCACCAGCAGAGAGACAGGACTAGAGGCCGGGGAGCTGTTTTTT. This chain links TRBV15 with TRBJ2-2; a weak D match, TRBD2 (7 bases). The CDR3 is 16 residues long. Per germline, CDR1 LNHNV and CDR2 YYDKDF (reference sequence). V was shortened by 0 bases and J by 6 bases, with 14 bases between the two germline ends. The full variable domain, its missing parts supplied by reference TRBV15 and TRBJ2-2, is DAMVIQNPRYQVTQFGKPVTLSCSQTLNHNVMYWYQQKSSQAPKLLFHYYDKDFNNEADTPDNFQSRRPNTSFCFLDIRSPGLGDTAMYLCATSRETGLEAGELFFGEGSRLTVL.

The table lists this clonotype with a few counts. This chain links TRBV12-3 or TRBV12-4 with TRBJ2-1; the D is unclear. The V gene lost 4 bases and the J gene lost 13 bases, with 20 bases spanning the gap. The CDR3 spans 14 residues. CDR3 protein: CASSSPGLVSAQFF. For the CDR3, the DNA is TGTGCCAGCAGTTCGCCAGGTTTGGTGTCGGCCCAGTTCTTC.

The sample holds many counts of this clonotype. In nucleotides, the CDR3 is TGCAGTGCGATGGGACAGGGCCGATACAATGAGCAGTTCTTC. Translated: CSAMGQGRYNEQFF. The rearrangement uses TRBV20-1 and TRBJ2-1; 9 nucleotides match TRBD1. The CDR3 has 14 amino acids. Germline V CDR1 and CDR2: DFQATT, SNEGSKA (reference sequence). The V and J ends lost 6 bases and 4 bases, in that order; junction bases with no gene match: 7.

The V and J genes are TRBV20-1 and TRBJ2-1, with D possibly being TRBD2 (6 bases). Germline CDR1 is DFQATT and CDR2 is SNEGSKA (reference sequence). The length of the CDR3 is 10 residues. V was pared by 5 bases and J by 10 bases, with 9 bases between. In DNA, the CDR3 is TGCAGTGCTGGAGGGTACGAGCAGTTCTTC. Translation: CSAGGYEQFF.

The DNA for the CDR3 is TGTGCCAGCAGTAGTGACCTCTATAATTCACCCCTCCACTTT. Its protein product is CASSSDLYNSPLHF. The rearrangement links TRBV6-1 to TRBJ1-6; D remains ambiguous. The germline V and J ends were trimmed by 5 bases and 3 bases, with 8 bases remaining between them. The CDR3 contains 14 residues. Germline CDR1 MNHNS, CDR2 SASEGT.

This clonotype occurred a few times. CDR3 loop: CASSEIQGNSYGYTF. The CDR3 region has the DNA TGTGCCAGCAGTGAGATTCAGGGGAATAGCTATGGCTACACCTTC. V gene TRBV6-1 combines with J gene TRBJ1-2; weak D call: TRBD1 (6 bases). Germline CDR1 and CDR2: MNHNS and SASEGT. This CDR3 contains 15 residues. V gave up 3 bases and J gave up 4 bases, with 15 bases separating them.

This clonotype was seen more than once but under ten times. V and J are TRBV4-2 and TRBJ2-7; 9 bases fit TRBD2. This CDR3 region has 16 residues. J lost 1 base, V lost 6 bases, and 10 bases had no gene match. CDR1 is LGHNA, CDR2 YNFKEQ, per germline. In DNA form, the CDR3 reads TGTGCCAGCAGAGCAAGGCATAGCGGGGGTTCCTACGAGCAGTACTTC. The encoded protein is CASRARHSGGSYEQYF.

V and J are TRBV12-3 or TRBV12-4 and TRBJ1-2; D is uncertain. V was trimmed by 5 bases and J by 3 bases, leaving 16 bases between them. This CDR3 comprises 15 residues. DNA for the CDR3: TGTGCCAGCAGTCCTAGTCGGGGATTGGACTATGGCTACACCTTC. This gives the protein CASSPSRGLDYGYTF.

This rearrangement joins TRBV6-1 to TRBJ2-7; D ambiguous. The ends were cut back, 6 bases at V and 2 bases at J, with 11 bases in the middle. The CDR3 is 13 amino acids. From germline, CDR1 is MNHNS and CDR2 SASEGT. The CDR3 here is CASRSGAAYEQYF. CDR3 DNA: TGTGCCAGCAGGTCGGGCGCGGCCTACGAGCAGTACTTC.

As concerns this clonotype: The final CDR3 position lacks the conserved phenylalanine or tryptophan, pointing to a likely read error. V and J are TRBV7-2 and TRBJ2-1, with D perhaps matching TRBD2 (6 bases). Germline V gene lookup returns CDR1 SGHTA and CDR2 FQGNSA. Trimming removed 8 bases from V and 9 bases from J, with 17 bases in between. CDR3 length equals 13 residues. The CDR3 DNA sequence: TGTGCCAGCCTAACACTCACCGGGGGTGAGCAGTTCTTA. Translated, it gives CASLTLTGGEQFL.

The V and J genes are TRBV5-1 and TRBJ2-7; TRBD1 matches 9 bases. Germline V gene data show CDR1 as SGHRS and CDR2 as YFSETQ. The V gene end was trimmed by 0 bases and the J gene end by 0 bases; junction bases not matched to a gene: 1. The CDR3 covers 15 residues. As DNA, the CDR3 is TGCGCCAGCAGCTTGGGGGACAGGGACTCCTACGAGCAGTACTTC. Translated, it gives CASSLGDRDSYEQYF.

There are a few counts of this clonotype. This chain connects TRBV6-5 to TRBJ1-3; the D is unclear. V dropped 0 bases and J dropped 0 bases, with 12 bases sitting between them. The CDR3 is 17 residues long. The germline V gene encodes CDR1 MNHEY and CDR2 SVGAGI. The CDR3 region has the DNA TGTGCCAGCAGTTACTCGAGTCCCGGGCCCTCTGGAAACACCATATATTTT. Its protein is CASSYSSPGPSGNTIYF.

CDR3 nucleotides: TGTGCCAGCAGTGAATGGCCTAGCGGGGGGCTCACAGATACGCAGTATTTT. Translation: CASSEWPSGGLTDTQYF. This chain connects TRBV6-1 to TRBJ2-3; 11 bases map to TRBD2. With 2 bases clipped from V and 2 bases from J, the junction kept 6 bases outside the gene matches. Germline assignment: CDR1 MNHNS and CDR2 SASEGT. The CDR3 contains 17 residues.

The J gene is TRBJ1-1, the V gene TRBV7-2, with TRBD1 as a possible D gene (5 bases). Germline V gene lookup returns CDR1 SGHTA and CDR2 FQGNSA. The V and J ends lost 10 bases and 0 bases respectively, with 15 bases between them. The CDR3 is 14 residues long. The CDR3 nucleotides read TGTGCCAACTCCCCAGGGAACATGAACACTGAAGCTTTCTTT. This sequence encodes CANSPGNMNTEAFF.

This clonotype has only a few counts. The chain has TRBV7-9 and TRBJ2-3, with 7 nucleotides matching TRBD2. Germline values: CDR1 SEHNR, CDR2 FQNEAQ (reference sequence). The ends lost 5 bases at V and 3 bases at J; junction bases unmatched: 8. CDR3 length equals 15 residues. The CDR3 loop reads CASSPRVGGTDTQYF. The CDR3 bases are TGTGCCAGCAGCCCCCGGGTGGGAGGGACAGATACGCAGTATTTT.